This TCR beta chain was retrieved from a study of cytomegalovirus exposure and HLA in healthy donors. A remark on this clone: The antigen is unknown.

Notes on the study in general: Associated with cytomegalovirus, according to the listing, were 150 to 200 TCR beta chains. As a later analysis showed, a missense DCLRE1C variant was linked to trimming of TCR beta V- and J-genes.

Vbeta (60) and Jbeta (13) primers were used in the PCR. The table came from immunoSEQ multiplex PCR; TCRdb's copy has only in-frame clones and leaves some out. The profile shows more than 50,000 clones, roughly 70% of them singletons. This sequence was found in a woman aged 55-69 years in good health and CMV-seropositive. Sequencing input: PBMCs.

The chain's CDR3 is CASSKVPGNTGELFF. For the CDR3, the DNA is TGTGCCAGCAGCAAAGTCCCAGGGAACACCGGGGAGCTGTTTTTT. The genes are TRBV21-1 and TRBJ2-2; TRBD1, the table's D call, lacks a check against the DNA. TRBV21-1 is reported as a pseudogene. The CDR3 is 15 residues long.